Sequencing of this T cell receptor beta chain was carried out in a study of cytomegalovirus exposure and HLA in healthy donors. Study summary: Early on, a data release was issued that held 85 million to 95 million unique TCRs from HLA-typed donors. Points from the study as a whole: What a later analysis showed was that several of the most significant clusters appeared linked to common viral pathogens. V- and J-gene trimming in TCR beta was tied to a missense DCLRE1C variant by an analysis performed later.

Turning to this clone: Its antigen remains unidentified.

Trimming pared 5 bases from V and 1 base from J, leaving 20 bases between. The CDR3 covers 17 residues. Germline CDR1 is LNHDA and CDR2 is SQIVND (reference sequence). Researchers ran the PCR with 60 Vbeta and 13 Jbeta primers. The table came from immunoSEQ multiplex PCR; TCRdb's copy has only in-frame clones and leaves some out. The sample includes under 150,000 clones, 79% of them seen just once. This chain connects TRBV19 to TRBJ1-1; D not resolved. The sequence was obtained from a woman aged 40-49 years in good health and CMV-seropositive. The sequenced sample consisted of PBMCs. The CDR3 bases are TGTGCCAGTAGTTATATGGGCCCAATGCTGGGGAACACTGAAGCTTTCTTT. Amino acid sequence: CASSYMGPMLGNTEAFF.